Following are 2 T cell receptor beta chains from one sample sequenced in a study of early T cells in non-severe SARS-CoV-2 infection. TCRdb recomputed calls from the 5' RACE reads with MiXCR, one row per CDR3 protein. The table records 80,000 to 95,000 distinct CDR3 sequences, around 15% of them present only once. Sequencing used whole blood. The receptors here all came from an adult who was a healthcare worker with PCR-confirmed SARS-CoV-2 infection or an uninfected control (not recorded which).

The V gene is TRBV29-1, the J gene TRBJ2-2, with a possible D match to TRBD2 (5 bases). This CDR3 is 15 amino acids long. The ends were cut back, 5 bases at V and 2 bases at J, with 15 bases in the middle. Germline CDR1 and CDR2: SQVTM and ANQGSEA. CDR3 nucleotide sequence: TGCAGCGTTCCCTCCGGGATCGGTAACACCGGGGAGCTGTTTTTT. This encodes CSVPSGIGNTGELFF.

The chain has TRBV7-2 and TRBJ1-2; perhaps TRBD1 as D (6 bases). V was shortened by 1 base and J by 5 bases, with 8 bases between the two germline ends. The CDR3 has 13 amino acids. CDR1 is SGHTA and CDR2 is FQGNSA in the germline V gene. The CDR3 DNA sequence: TGTGCCAGCAGCTTAGGGACAGATTATGGCTACACCTTC. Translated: CASSLGTDYGYTF.